What follows is one T cell receptor beta chain and its context. Per the study methods: By means of reference gene primer amplification, nucleated cell counts were estimated. Data came from immunoSEQ multiplex PCR; TCRdb stores just in-frame clones and leaves some out. The V and J calls and clone size were taken over from that table, and D and trimming were inferred from the DNA. The sample lists 150,000 to 200,000 clones; 78% were seen once. The data derive from a study of blood T cell repertoires in COVID-19. Study at large: Acute and convalescent COVID-19 samples came from the United States, Italy and Spain. PBMCs, B-cell-depleted T cells, or T cells provided the cDNA or gDNA that made up the material.

Trimming stripped 5 bases from V and 2 bases from J, with 6 bases between. Germline-derived CDR1 and CDR2 are SEHNR and FQNEAQ (reference sequence). The CDR3 has 12 residues. The chain uses TRBV7-9 and TRBJ1-1; no definite D call. This sequence originates from a woman older than 75 with acute or convalescent COVID-19. Material: peripheral blood. CDR3 coding DNA: TGTGCCAGCAGCCACATTAACACTGAAGCTTTCTTT. It is translated as CASSHINTEAFF.